The sequence of this TCR beta chain was determined in a study of blood T cell repertoires in COVID-19. Trimming cost V 6 bases and J 9 bases; bases outside gene matches: 8. Germline-derived CDR1 and CDR2 are MRHNA and SNTAGT. CDR3 length: 14 amino acids. Sequenced by immunoSEQ multiplex PCR; TCRdb stores in-frame clones only, minus some. The table lists 350,000 to 450,000 clones, 70% to 90% of them singletons. The chain uses TRBV6-4 and TRBJ1-6; 7 bases line up with TRBD1. Specimen: PBMCs or T cells enriched from blood (not recorded which). This TCR derives from a young woman who had been exposed to COVID-19. CDR3 sequence (DNA): TGTGCCAGCAGCCTCAGGGGGGAAGGTTCACCCCTCCACTTT. It yields the protein CASSLRGEGSPLHF.